The clone carrying this T cell receptor (beta chain) has a handful of counts. Germline CDR1 is SGHVS and CDR2 is FNYEAQ. Trimming cost V 2 bases and J 3 bases, with 14 bases left between them. The CDR3 has 16 amino acids. Each cDNA held unique molecular identifiers, and template switching gave it a universal primer site. TCRdb used MiXCR to reprocess the 5' RACE reads, holding one entry per CDR3 protein. The data show 300,000 or so distinct CDR3 sequences, with roughly 10% seen just once and under 7.5% held by the top ten. The sample is drawn from a study of identical twins. These data were likewise used in another study, on yellow fever vaccine responses in identical twins.

Input material: CD8+ T cells sorted from blood. The V call is TRBV7-6, the J call TRBJ2-1, with a weak D call TRBD2 (6 bases). The source of this sequence is a woman between 18 and 29 years old in good health. The DNA for the CDR3 is TGTGCCAGCAGCTTATTTACGGGAGTGGGCTACAATGAGCAGTTCTTC. It codes for CASSLFTGVGYNEQFF.